Below, 27 T cell receptor beta chains from the same sample are listed, as sequenced in a study of graft-versus-host responses after intestinal transplantation. Repertoires were generated with immunoSEQ multiplex PCR, while TCRdb's copy carries only in-frame clones and drops some. The sample records some 70,000 clones, 80% to 95% being singletons. The specimen comprised bone marrow, sampled 700 to 850 days after intestinal transplantation. These receptors all stem from a human patient who received an intestinal transplant, so some T cells may come from the graft donor.

This clone was picked up one time. The CDR3 DNA is TGTGCCAGCAGCTCCCAATGGGGGACAGAGAGCACAGATACGCAGTATTTT. Protein sequence: CASSSQWGTESTDTQYF. This sequence joins TRBV4-2 and TRBJ2-3; TRBD1 aligns across 7 bases. The CDR3 totals 17 residues. The junction had 11 bases not matched to a gene; V was cut back by 5 bases and J by 0 bases. CDR1 is LGHNA, CDR2 YNFKEQ, per germline.

The V and J genes are TRBV7-3 and TRBJ1-5; D gene unclear. Germline V CDR1 and CDR2: SGHTA, FQGTGA. The V gene lost 5 bases and the J gene lost 2 bases, with 16 bases spanning the gap. The CDR3 has 16 amino acids. CDR3 in DNA: TGTGCCAGCAGCATCCCAGGAGGGTATGGCAATCAGCCCCAGCATTTT. Its protein is CASSIPGGYGNQPQHF.

The chain links TRBV6-6 to TRBJ1-6, with no clear D. The length of the CDR3 is 13 residues. V was clipped by 8 bases and J by 4 bases, with 9 bases between them. Germline values: CDR1 MNHNY, CDR2 SVGAGI (reference sequence). This chain's CDR3 is CASGPSYNSPLHF. In DNA form, the CDR3 reads TGTGCCAGCGGGCCGTCGTATAATTCACCCCTCCACTTT.

The rearrangement uses TRBV2 and TRBJ2-1, with D tentatively TRBD1 or TRBD2 (5 bases each). Per germline, CDR1 SNHLY and CDR2 FYNNEI. The CDR3 spans 14 residues. Trimming left V 6 bases short and J 4 bases short, with 13 bases between. The CDR3 bases are TGTGCCAGCAGCATACGGGACGATTACAATGAGCAGTTCTTC. This translates into CASSIRDDYNEQFF.

The chain is built from TRBV29-1 and TRBJ2-5, with 10 nucleotides matching TRBD1. The CDR3 totals 13 residues. CDR1 is SQVTM and CDR2 is ANQGSEA in the germline V gene. V lost 7 bases, J lost 9 bases, and 11 bases stayed unmatched. CDR3 nucleotides: TGCAGCGGTACCGGACAGGGGGGAGCTGCCCAGTACTTC. It is translated as CSGTGQGGAAQYF.

The chain is built from TRBV10-3 and TRBJ2-4; 7 bases map to TRBD2. Trimming removed 3 bases from V and 1 base from J; junction bases left unmatched: 6. The CDR3 is 16 residues long. Looked up from germline, CDR1 is ENHRY and CDR2 is SYGVKD. Here the CDR3 DNA reads TGTGCCATCAGTGAAGGAGGGAGGGCGGCCAAAAACATTCAGTACTTC. Amino acid sequence: CAISEGGRAAKNIQYF.

The J gene is TRBJ2-7, the V gene TRBV30, with D perhaps TRBD1 (6 bases). There are 13 residues in the CDR3. Trimming took off 4 bases at V and 2 bases at J, with 12 bases between the two ends. Germline V gives CDR1 GTSNPN, CDR2 SVGIG (reference sequence). CDR3 bases: TGTGCCTGGATTGAAGAGGGGGCCTACGAGCAGTACTTC. This encodes CAWIEEGAYEQYF. Filled out from reference TRBV30 and TRBJ2-7, the complete variable domain reads SQTIHQWPATLVQPVGSPLSLECTVEGTSNPNLYWYRQAAGRGLQLLFYSVGIGQISSEVPQNLSASRPQDRQFILSSKKLLLSDSGFYLCAWIEEGAYEQYFGPGTRLTVT.

V and J are TRBV28 and TRBJ2-2, with D unresolved. This CDR3 comprises 14 residues. Trimming took 5 bases from V and 4 from J, leaving 11 bases between them. Germline values: CDR1 MDHEN, CDR2 SYDVKM. The CDR3 here is CASSSVSPTGELFF. In nucleotides, the CDR3 is TGTGCCAGCAGTAGCGTATCACCCACCGGGGAGCTGTTTTTT.

In nucleotides, the CDR3 is TGTGCCAGCAGTCCCCACTACGAGCAGTACTTC. Encoded protein: CASSPHYEQYF. The chain recombines TRBV13 with TRBJ2-7, with D unresolved. V lost 6 bases to trimming and J lost 3 bases, with 6 bases between them. The CDR3 runs to 11 residues. CDR1 and CDR2 from the germline V gene are PRHDT and FYEKMQ (reference sequence).

This chain connects TRBV18 to TRBJ1-1; 11 bases line up with TRBD1. Losses at the gene ends were 5 bases for V and 2 bases for J; bases not matched to a gene: 13. Germline values: CDR1 KGHSH, CDR2 LQKENI. CDR3 length: 18 amino acids. As DNA, the CDR3 is TGTGCCAGCTCATTTCGGACAGGGGGCCTGGTGAGTAACACTGAAGCTTTCTTT. This codes for CASSFRTGGLVSNTEAFF. Full variable domain (outside the CDR3, taken from reference TRBV18 and TRBJ1-1): NAGVMQNPRHLVRRRGQEARLRCSPMKGHSHVYWYRQLPEEGLKFMVYLQKENIIDESGMPKERFSAEFPKEGPSILRIQQVVRGDSAAYFCASSFRTGGLVSNTEAFFGQGTRLTVV.

V gene TRBV23-1 combines with J gene TRBJ2-7; 9 bases map to TRBD1. TRBV23-1 is labeled an ORF, and its function is uncertain. The ends lost 6 bases at V and 3 bases at J; junction bases unmatched: 18. CDR3 length equals 18 residues. The CDR3 nucleotides are TGCGCCAGCAGGGGCCCTCCGGGACAGGGAGGGAGGGTCTACGAGCAGTACTTC. Translating gives CASRGPPGQGGRVYEQYF.

The rearrangement joins TRBV9 to TRBJ2-7; 8 bases fit TRBD2. V shed 1 base, J shed 0 bases, and the junction held 3 bases outside the gene matches. This CDR3 has 15 amino acids. The germline CDR1 and CDR2 sequences are SGDLS and YYNGEE. DNA of the CDR3: TGTGCCAGCAGCGTAAACGCGGGGGGCTCCTACGAGCAGTACTTC. Amino acids: CASSVNAGGSYEQYF.

CDR3 amino acids: CASRLQREQFF. The CDR3 DNA follows: TGTGCCAGCAGGCTTCAGCGGGAGCAGTTCTTC. V usage is TRBV28 and J usage is TRBJ2-1, with D maybe TRBD2 (5 bases). V was trimmed by 6 bases and J by 10 bases, leaving 10 bases between them. Germline loops: CDR1 MDHEN, CDR2 SYDVKM. The CDR3 covers 11 residues.

This clone was found once. The chain is built from TRBV7-2 and TRBJ2-5; 9 nucleotides line up with TRBD2. The germline V gene encodes CDR1 SGHTA and CDR2 FQGNSA. CDR3 size: 17 residues. The ends lost 5 bases at V and 4 bases at J; junction bases unmatched: 14. CDR3 in DNA: TGTGCCAGCAGCAGGGGGTTAGCGGGAGTTTTGTTAGAGACCCAGTACTTC. It is translated as CASSRGLAGVLLETQYF.

The chain recombines TRBV5-1 with TRBJ1-6, with D unresolved. The V end was cut by 0 bases, the J end by 7 bases, with 11 bases between. This CDR3 comprises 15 residues. The germline V gene encodes CDR1 SGHRS and CDR2 YFSETQ. This CDR3 reads CASSLVGLRNSPLHF. The CDR3 DNA sequence: TGCGCCAGCAGCTTGGTGGGGTTGAGGAATTCACCCCTCCACTTT. Drawing the rest from reference TRBV5-1 and TRBJ1-6, the complete variable domain is KAGVTQTPRYLIKTRGQQVTLSCSPISGHRSVSWYQQTPGQGLQFLFEYFSETQRNKGNFPGRFSGRQFSNSRSEMNVSTLELGDSALYLCASSLVGLRNSPLHFGNGTRLTVT.

This clone was recorded only once. The chain has TRBV11-2 and TRBJ2-7, with 14 bases matching TRBD2. V was clipped by 5 bases and J by 0 bases; unmatched bases: 9. Germline-derived CDR1 and CDR2 are SGHAT and FQNNGV. This CDR3 region has 18 residues. CDR3 sequence reads: CASSGGTSGSQHSYEQYF. CDR3 in DNA: TGTGCCAGCAGCGGCGGGACTAGCGGGAGCCAGCACTCCTACGAGCAGTACTTC.

The chain is built from TRBV15 and TRBJ2-1; the D is unclear. The CDR3 spans 11 residues. Looked up from germline, CDR1 is LNHNV and CDR2 is YYDKDF (reference sequence). V gave up 1 base and J gave up 10 bases, with 5 bases separating them. DNA of the CDR3: TGTGCCACCAGCAGAGGTGACGAGCAGTTCTTC. This sequence encodes CATSRGDEQFF.

The V and J genes are TRBV25-1 and TRBJ2-1; D is unresolved. The V gene's germline CDR1 is MGHDK and CDR2 SYGVNS. This CDR3 contains 13 residues. V lost 3 bases and J 8 bases, leaving 11 bases between the germline ends. The CDR3 reads CASSDNNAYEQFF. CDR3 in DNA: TGTGCCAGCAGTGATAATAATGCATATGAGCAGTTCTTC.

V usage is TRBV27 and J usage is TRBJ2-1; no definite D call. There are 16 residues in the CDR3. Germline V lookup: CDR1 MNHEY, CDR2 SMNVEV (reference sequence). Trimming cost V 2 bases and J 2 bases, with 13 bases left between them. The CDR3 protein is CASSLLPLNPYNEQFF. CDR3 DNA sequence: TGTGCCAGCAGTTTACTACCTTTGAACCCCTACAATGAGCAGTTCTTC.

The V and J genes are TRBV12-5 and TRBJ2-3; 14 bases map to TRBD2. Unmatched junction bases numbered 8, after V lost 6 bases and J lost 6 bases. CDR1 is LGHNT, CDR2 FRNRAP, per germline. This CDR3 is 16 amino acids long. The CDR3 region is CASGRLAGGPGDTQYF. DNA for the CDR3: TGTGCTAGTGGAAGACTAGCGGGAGGGCCGGGGGATACGCAGTATTTT.

The V gene is TRBV28, the J gene TRBJ2-5; 13 bases line up with TRBD2. The J call may not be correct, given that the DNA end is closer to TRBJ2-7. This CDR3 contains 17 residues. Germline CDR1 is MDHEN and CDR2 is SYDVKM. CDR3 nucleotides: TGTGCCAGCACCCAAGCGGCCGGACTAGCGGGAGTTTACGAGCAGTACTTC. This encodes CASTQAAGLAGVYEQYF.

The rearrangement uses TRBV19 and TRBJ2-7; TRBD1 might be the D (6 bases). V gave up 6 bases and J gave up 2 bases, with 26 bases separating them. Germline V CDR1 and CDR2: LNHDA, SQIVND (reference sequence). The CDR3 length is 18 residues. The CDR3 loop reads CASSTTHPTGPRAYEQYF. CDR3 coding DNA: TGTGCCAGTAGCACCACACACCCGACAGGCCCCCGCGCCTACGAGCAGTACTTC.

The CDR3 is CASSESGEQYF. The CDR3 nucleotides read TGCGCCAGCAGTGAGTCCGGTGAGCAGTACTTC. The gene calls are TRBV10-2 and TRBJ2-7, with unresolved D. V lost 0 bases to trimming and J lost 7 bases, with 4 bases between them. CDR3 length: 11 residues. Germline V gene lookup returns CDR1 WSHSY and CDR2 SAAADI.

The rearrangement uses TRBV19 and TRBJ2-2; D not certain. Trimming removed 6 bases at V and 1 base at J, with 15 bases between. Germline V gene lookup returns CDR1 LNHDA and CDR2 SQIVND (reference sequence). The CDR3 runs to 16 residues. DNA of the CDR3: TGTGCCAGTAGACCATTATTTGGTAGGAACACCGGGGAGCTGTTTTTT. Its protein product is CASRPLFGRNTGELFF. Filled out from reference TRBV19 and TRBJ2-2, the complete variable domain reads DGGITQSPKYLFRKEGQNVTLSCEQNLNHDAMYWYRQDPGQGLRLIYYSQIVNDFQKGDIAEGYSVSREKKESFPLTVTSAQKNPTAFYLCASRPLFGRNTGELFFGEGSRLTVL.

The chain uses TRBV9 and TRBJ2-7; D uncertain. Looked up from germline, CDR1 is SGDLS and CDR2 is YYNGEE. The CDR3 spans 14 residues. With 3 bases removed from V and 3 bases from J, the gap between germline ends came to 13 bases. As DNA, the CDR3 is TGTGCCAGCAGCGCCGAAAGTGGGCACTACGAGCAGTACTTC. Translating it yields CASSAESGHYEQYF.

J is TRBJ2-3 and V is TRBV14; TRBD2 matches 8 bases. V lost 5 bases to trimming and J lost 6 bases; unmatched junction nucleotides: 10. The CDR3 length is 15 residues. From germline, CDR1 is SGHDN and CDR2 FVKESK. The CDR3 here is CASSNPGTSVDTQYF. The CDR3 DNA sequence: TGTGCCAGCAGCAATCCCGGGACTAGTGTTGATACGCAGTATTTT.

This clone was seen just once. This chain links TRBV9 with TRBJ1-3; 10 nucleotides align to TRBD1. This CDR3 has 18 amino acids. CDR1 and CDR2 (germline): SGDLS, YYNGEE. With 1 base clipped from V and 6 bases from J, the junction kept 13 bases outside the gene matches. The CDR3 here is CASSVSLLPGTGENTIYF. The CDR3 DNA reads TGTGCCAGCAGCGTATCCCTCCTCCCCGGGACAGGGGAAAACACCATATATTTT.